Following are 19 T cell receptor beta chains from one sample sequenced in a study of tumor-infiltrating lymphocytes in primary liver carcinoma. The tissue used was unsorted bulk material of 20-30 mg. RNA and DNA were co-extracted from it with the AllPrep DNA/RNA mini kit. cDNA specific to TCR beta was made from 500 ng of total RNA, with a constant-region primer employed for priming. The TCR beta library was amplified through three nested multiplex PCR rounds in a modified ARM-PCR procedure. Forward primers for TRBV1-TRBV30 and a C-beta reverse primer served the first two PCR rounds, at about 10 cycles each. In TCRdb, the multiplex PCR reads were re-called with MiXCR into one record per CDR3 protein. This table has roughly 25,000 distinct CDR3 sequences, around 84% appearing once. Material for sequencing was liver tumor tissue from sampling region 3. Documented subset: tumor region T3, left-lateral pole. Receptor source: a man in his forties with primary liver carcinoma and hepatitis B virus infection.

This clonotype is medium-sized in the sample. The chain couples TRBV12-3 or TRBV12-4 to TRBJ2-1, with 13 bases that match TRBD2. The V gene end was trimmed by 5 bases and the J gene end by 6 bases; junction bases not matched to a gene: 7. The CDR3 is 16 residues long. CDR3 bases: TGTGCCAGCAGTCCGCCGGGACTAGCGGGACTCAATGAGCAGTTCTTC. The encoded protein is CASSPPGLAGLNEQFF.

This chain joins TRBV11-2 and TRBJ1-5; D perhaps matches TRBD1 (6 bases). The CDR3 is 13 amino acids. The germline V gene encodes CDR1 SGHAT and CDR2 FQNNGV. The V end was cut by 6 bases, the J end by 15 bases, with 21 bases between. The CDR3 region is CASRLDSGQPRHF. CDR3 sequence (DNA): TGTGCCAGCAGACTAGATAGCGGACAGCCTCGGCATTTT.

Comment on this clonotype: Germline is not matched at one junction end, which may reflect a read error. The chain employs TRBV5-6 and TRBJ2-5; 8 positions match TRBD2. The germline CDR1 and CDR2 sequences are SGHDT and YYEEEE. The CDR3 is made up of 14 amino acids. The CDR3 coding sequence is TGCGCCAGCAGCTGCTCGGGAGGGCAAGAGACCCAGTACTTC. Translated, it gives CASSCSGGQETQYF.

Remarks on this clonotype: Relative to the germline gene, one junction end is altered; a read error may explain this. The V and J genes are TRBV4-1 and TRBJ2-1; 7 bases line up with TRBD2. This CDR3 comprises 16 residues. Per germline, CDR1 MGHRA and CDR2 YSYEKL. The CDR3, as DNA: TGCGCCAGCAGCCAAGTTGGGAGGGTGCCCAACAATGAACAGTTCTTC. This translates into CASSQVGRVPNNEQFF.

Worth noting for this clonotype: The CDR3 does not close with the conserved phenylalanine or tryptophan, likely indicating a read error. No DNA is shown, since the ends of the CDR3 on it are uncertain; the CDR3 is the one TCRdb lists. The V and J genes are TRBV11-2 and TRBJ2-2; TRBD2, the table's D call, was not compared with the DNA. Germline lookup yields CDR1 SGHAT and CDR2 FQNNGV. The CDR3 is made up of 15 amino acids, end residues included. This chain's CDR3 is CARSFAGSNTGELFI.

About this clonotype: Because the CDR3 is missing its conserved closing phenylalanine or tryptophan, this is likely a read error. The V gene is TRBV5-4, the J gene TRBJ2-5, with 13 bases that match TRBD2. Looked up from germline, CDR1 is SGHNT and CDR2 is YYREEE (reference sequence). CDR3 size: 15 residues. CDR3 protein: CASSLAGTSGVTQYI. The CDR3 nucleotides read TGTGCCAGTAGCTTGGCCGGGACTAGCGGGGTGACCCAGTACATC.

Worth noting for this clonotype: At one end, the junction sequence differs from germline, possibly due to a read error. The V and J genes are TRBV11-2 and TRBJ2-1; D perhaps matches TRBD2 (6 bases). Germline lookup yields CDR1 SGHAT and CDR2 FQNNGV. The CDR3 spans 14 residues. The CDR3 loop is CASSSAGPGNEHFF. The CDR3 nucleotides read TGTGCCAGCAGTTCAGCGGGCCCTGGTAATGAGCACTTCTTC.

Details on this clonotype: One end of the junction fails to match germline, which may point to a read error. The rearrangement links TRBV5-4 to TRBJ2-7; TRBD2 might be the D (5 bases). The CDR3 is made up of 15 amino acids. CDR1 and CDR2 from the germline V gene are SGHNT and YYREEE (reference sequence). As DNA, the CDR3 is TGTGCCAGTAGCTGGGGTAGATTAGTCGGGGACGAGCAGTACTTC. Its translation is CASSWGRLVGDEQYF.

Notes on this clonotype: Likely a read error: the CDR3 ends without its conserved phenylalanine or tryptophan. This sequence joins TRBV12-3 or TRBV12-4 and TRBJ2-7, with unresolved D. Trimming took off 3 bases at V and 0 bases at J, with 15 bases between the two ends. This CDR3 has 16 residues. The CDR3 protein is CASSLIDSGSSYEQYL. CDR3 DNA sequence: TGTGCCAGCAGTTTGATAGACTCCGGTAGCTCCTACGAGCAGTACCTC.

The chain uses TRBV7-2 and TRBJ1-2; 8 bases map to TRBD1. The CDR3 covers 16 residues. CDR1 and CDR2 (germline): SGHTA, FQGNSA. The junction had 7 bases not matched to a gene; V was cut back by 2 bases and J by 2 bases. In DNA form, the CDR3 reads TGTGCCAGCAGCTTAATGGCAGGGGGCATGAACTATGGCTACACCTTC. Its protein product is CASSLMAGGMNYGYTF.

This clonotype was recorded only once. The chain employs TRBV6-1 and TRBJ2-2; D is uncertain. Germline V gene lookup returns CDR1 MNHNS and CDR2 SASEGT. CDR3 length: 14 residues. V shed 6 bases and J shed 3 bases, with 11 bases lying between them. The chain's CDR3 is CASRGIEDTGELFF. The DNA for the CDR3 is TGTGCCAGCAGGGGGATTGAGGACACCGGGGAGCTGTTTTTT.

This clonotype was counted a single time. The junction shows a germline mismatch at one end, possibly a read error. V usage is TRBV5-4 and J usage is TRBJ2-2, with D perhaps matching TRBD1 or TRBD2 (5 bases each). This CDR3 comprises 13 residues. Germline-derived CDR1 and CDR2 are SGHNT and YYREEE (reference sequence). CDR3 nucleotide sequence: TGTGCCAACAGGACTGCCGGCACCGGGGAGCTGTTCTTT. Its translation is CANRTAGTGELFF.

Comment on this clonotype: At one of its ends the junction is not consistent with the germline gene, which may arise from a read error. The chain joins TRBV7-8 to TRBJ2-5; D perhaps matches TRBD2 (6 bases). The CDR3 runs 14 residues. Germline CDR1 and CDR2: SGHVS and FQNEAQ. The CDR3 reads CTSRLGGGQETQYF. DNA for the CDR3: TGTACCAGCAGACTCGGGGGTGGGCAAGAGACCCAGTACTTC.

As to this clonotype: The germline gene is not matched at one end of the junction; a read error may be the cause. The genes are TRBV4-2 and TRBJ2-3; 7 bases are shared with TRBD2. The CDR3 spans 18 residues. Germline V gives CDR1 LGHNA, CDR2 YNFKEQ. For the CDR3, the DNA is TGTACCAGCAACCAAGTTGCGCTTCTTGCGGGAGCGACAGATACGCAGTATTTT. Translation gives CTSNQVALLAGATDTQYF.

In regard to this clonotype: A junction end diverges from the germline sequence, so it may reflect a read error. This chain links TRBV14 with TRBJ2-2, with D perhaps TRBD2 (6 bases). Germline V lookup: CDR1 SGHDN, CDR2 FVKESK. The CDR3 extends over 16 amino acids. CDR3 bases: TGTGCCAGCAGCTACAGAAGGACGGGACTCACCGGGGAGTTGTTTTTT. Amino acids: CASSYRRTGLTGELFF.

J is TRBJ2-5 and V is TRBV12-3 or TRBV12-4; D is unresolved. The CDR3 is 15 residues long. V was trimmed by 6 bases and J by 4 bases, leaving 18 bases between them. CDR3 sequence reads: CASRACELTGETQYF. The CDR3 DNA is TGTGCCAGCAGGGCGTGTGAGCTAACGGGAGAGACCCAGTACTTC.

The genes are TRBV6-1 and TRBJ1-2; 8 nucleotides align to TRBD1. The CDR3 runs to 12 residues. From germline, CDR1 is MNHNS and CDR2 SASEGT. This CDR3 is CLSSPTGDGYTF. As DNA, the CDR3 is TGTCTCAGCAGTCCGACAGGGGATGGCTACACCTTC.

The J gene is TRBJ2-3, the V gene TRBV12-3 or TRBV12-4, with TRBD2 matching 14 bases. The CDR3 runs 16 residues. V gave up 5 bases and J gave up 11 bases; unmatched junction bases: 12. The CDR3 DNA reads TGTGCCAGCAGTCTACTAGGGACTAGCGGGAGTGTCGGGCAGTATTTT. Protein product: CASSLLGTSGSVGQYF.

A remark on this clonotype: The junction does not match germline at one end; this may be a read error. The chain joins TRBV5-1 to TRBJ2-5, with D tentatively TRBD1 or TRBD2 (5 bases each). There are 17 residues in the CDR3. CDR1 and CDR2 (germline): SGHRS, YFSETQ. This CDR3 is CASSSLPVSSGQGTQYF. The CDR3 coding sequence is TGCGCCAGCAGCTCCCTCCCCGTCAGTTCGGGTCAAGGGACCCAATACTTC.